This record covers a single T cell receptor (beta chain). V was cut by 8 bases and J by 1 base, with 3 bases left in between. Per the germline V gene, CDR1 is ENHRY and CDR2 is SYGVKD. The length of the CDR3 is 12 residues. The data were taken from a study of T cell responses to AZD1222 COVID-19 vaccine. The assay was immunoSEQ multiplex PCR, and TCRdb's table has in-frame clones only and misses some. Here the sample spans about 86,000 clones, about nine tenths being singletons. This rearrangement joins TRBV10-3 to TRBJ2-6; D is uncertain. The sequence was obtained from an adult who received the AZD1222 COVID-19 vaccine. The sample in question was peripheral blood, obtained 28 days after the second AZD1222 dose. CDR3 sequence (DNA): TGTGCCATCGCGTCTGGGGCCAACGTCCTGACTTTC. Its translation: CAIASGANVLTF.